The present TCR beta chain was sequenced within a study of CXCR3-negative and CXCR3-positive naive CD8 T cells. Findings and caveats of the study: In naive cells, CXCR3-negative and CXCR3-positive subsets had similar TRBV-TRBJ usage; memory cells differed. Naive subsets were similarly diverse, while memory CD8+ repertoires were much less diverse.

Concerning this clonotype itself: What it binds is unknown.

Naive CD8+ T cells showed CD45RO-CCR7+CD27+CD95-. Preparation of TRB cDNA libraries relied on 5' RACE carrying UMI labels. Reanalyzing the 5' RACE reads, TCRdb keeps one entry per CDR3 protein, without DNA. Recorded for this sample: about 46,000 distinct CDR3 sequences. Sequencing input: naive CXCR3- CD8+ T cells from blood. Subset here: CD45RO-CCR7+CD27+CD95- naive CD8+ T cells lacking CXCR3 (TNR3-). The receptor was derived from a human donor in good health. Some clones in this sample may be carry-over from other donors' samples.

CDR3 residues: CASSLGPGRYEQYF. The V gene is TRBV7-9, the J gene TRBJ2-7; TCRdb's D gene call, TRBD1, goes unchecked for lack of DNA. CDR3 length: 14 residues. Germline V lookup: CDR1 SEHNR, CDR2 FQNEAQ (reference sequence). Full variable domain (rest looked up from reference TRBV7-9 and TRBJ2-7): DTGVSQNPRHKITKRGQNVTFRCDPISEHNRLYWYRQTLGQGPEFLTYFQNEAQLEKSRLLSDRFSAERPKGSFSTLEIQRTEQGDSAMYLCASSLGPGRYEQYFGPGTRLTVT.